Sequencing of this T cell receptor (beta chain) was carried out in a study of molecular identifiers for immune sequencing clone quantification. In the study overall: Naive CD8 RNA (around 20,000 or 99,000 cells) was divided into five aliquots, with four sequenced.

This clonotype was counted a few times. CDR3 length equals 13 residues. Trimming cost V 6 bases and J 6 bases, with 14 bases left between them. Naive CD8 libraries used roughly 17,000 to 1,000,000 sorted cells and 10%, 30% or 50% RNA. A CD8+CD4-CCR7+CD45RA+ gate was used to sort naive CD8 T cells. Making the bulk TCR libraries relied on previously described methods and listed TCR primers. One entry per CDR3 protein results from TCRdb running MiXCR on the PCR reads. The sample has approximately 630,000 distinct CDR3 sequences, about 25% seen once. The specimen sequenced was naive CD8+ T cells from blood, with Jurkat cell RNA spiked in. Indicated subset: FACS-sorted CD8+CD4-CCR7+CD45RA+ naive T cells. V and J are TRBV12-3 or TRBV12-4 and TRBJ1-1; D unresolved. The receptor comes from a human donor in good health. Some libraries in this study had Jurkat cell RNA spiked in. CDR3 nucleotides: TGTGCCAGCAGCCCCCTTTCGGGCTCTGAAGCTTTCTTT. It yields the protein CASSPLSGSEAFF.